This TCR beta chain comes out of a study of liver allograft versus peripheral blood T cells. Study details: Repertoires from peripheral blood of liver transplant recipients were compared with those inside their transplanted livers.

One entry per CDR3 protein results from TCRdb running MiXCR on the reads. The repertoire has fewer than 4,000 distinct CDR3 sequences, about 15% of them found once; the top ten carry less than 5%. On this clonotype: Germline is not matched at one junction end, which may reflect a read error.

Germline values: CDR1 SQVTM, CDR2 ANQGSEA. This CDR3 is built from 14 residues. This TCR derives from a human patient who had a liver transplant. Some T cells may be the graft donor's. The chain uses TRBV29-1 and TRBJ2-7, with 9 nucleotides matching TRBD1. Here the CDR3 DNA reads TGCAACGTTACAGGGGGCACAGACTTCTACGAGCAGTACTTC. This gives the protein CNVTGGTDFYEQYF.